A selection of T cell receptor beta chains follows, all from one sample in a study of T cell responses to AZD1222 COVID-19 vaccine. Here immunoSEQ multiplex PCR was the method, and the copy in TCRdb shows in-frame clones only, minus some. The sample has around 130,000 clones, 88% seen once. Sample: peripheral blood, taken on day 0 of AZD1222 vaccination. Every receptor here comes from an adult in good health. Both conserved end residues are part of each CDR3. A D gene is named only where the DNA matches it firmly. Clone size appears in some rows only: once, few, many, or a class for an expanded clone.

V gene	J gene	clone size	D gene	CDR3 protein	CDR3 DNA
TRBV12-3/TRBV12-4	TRBJ2-1	-	-	CASSIYNEQFF	TGTGCCAGCAGTATCTACAATGAGCAGTTCTTC
TRBV14	TRBJ2-1	few	-	CASSQVSGSYNEQFF	TGTGCCAGCAGCCAAGTCTCTGGCTCCTACAATGAGCAGTTCTTC
TRBV10-3	TRBJ2-7	-	-	CAISDPGRKSSYEQYF	TGTGCCATCAGTGACCCCGGACGCAAGAGCTCCTACGAGCAGTACTTC
TRBV9	TRBJ2-1	once	TRBD2	CASSAFSGSEQFF	TGTGCCAGCAGCGCCTTTAGCGGGAGCGAGCAGTTCTTC
TRBV19	TRBJ1-5	once	TRBD1	CASSQDRGEQPQHF	TGTGCCAGTAGCCAGGACAGGGGCGAGCAGCCCCAGCATTTT
TRBV4-2	TRBJ1-5	-	-	CASSQGPNQPQHF	TGTGCCAGCAGCCAAGGGCCTAATCAGCCCCAGCATTTT
TRBV6-5	TRBJ2-3	-	TRBD2	CASRYSGGDTQYF	TGTGCCAGCAGATACAGCGGGGGGGATACGCAGTATTTT
TRBV16	TRBJ2-4	-	TRBD1	CASSPGQGIFLAKNIQYF	TGTGCCAGCAGCCCCGGACAGGGAATCTTCCTAGCCAAAAACATTCAGTACTTC
TRBV27	TRBJ2-7	-	-	CASTLGHEQYF	TGTGCCAGCACCTTGGGGCACGAGCAGTACTTC
TRBV20-1	TRBJ2-7	-	-	CSARVAREQYF	TGCAGTGCTAGAGTTGCTAGGGAGCAGTACTTC
TRBV29-1	TRBJ2-3	-	-	CSVNGVGNTDTQYF	TGCAGCGTGAACGGCGTGGGGAACACAGATACGCAGTATTTT
TRBV4-3	TRBJ2-7	-	TRBD2	CASSQDLSRGMSSSYEQYF	TGCGCCAGCAGCCAAGACCTCTCGCGGGGGATGTCAAGCTCCTACGAGCAGTACTTC
TRBV6-4	TRBJ1-2	once	TRBD1	CASSAEGQGAFGYTF	TGTGCCAGCAGTGCGGAGGGACAGGGGGCTTTCGGCTACACCTTC
TRBV6-2/TRBV6-3	TRBJ2-1	-	TRBD2	CASSYLLTSGSFNEQFF	TGTGCCAGCAGTTACCTCCTTACTAGCGGGAGTTTCAATGAGCAGTTCTTC
TRBV6-2/TRBV6-3	TRBJ2-1	-	TRBD1	CASSYSVGQRYNEQFF	TGTGCCAGCAGTTACTCGGTGGGACAGAGATACAATGAGCAGTTCTTC
TRBV6-1	TRBJ2-7	-	TRBD2	CASIRSGKGSYEQYF	TGTGCCAGCATCCGTAGCGGGAAAGGGTCCTACGAGCAGTACTTC
TRBV7-8	TRBJ1-2	once	-	CASSHWDIIYYGYTF	TGTGCCAGCAGCCATTGGGACATCATATACTATGGCTACACCTTC
TRBV2	TRBJ1-3	few	TRBD1	CASSEADRAGNTIYF	TGTGCCAGCAGTGAAGCGGACAGGGCTGGAAACACCATATATTTT
TRBV7-2	TRBJ1-5	-	TRBD1	CASSLGPGQGNQPQHF	TGTGCCAGCAGCTTAGGCCCGGGACAGGGGAACCAGCCCCAGCATTTT
TRBV28	TRBJ2-7	-	-	CASSSDPGTERPYF	TGTGCCAGCAGTTCCGATCCCGGGACTGAAAGGCCGTACTTC
TRBV14	TRBJ1-1	-	-	CASSQVGNRANTEAFF	TGTGCCAGCAGCCAAGTGGGAAACAGGGCGAACACTGAAGCTTTCTTT
TRBV2	TRBJ1-3	-	-	CASSLIGQSFSGNTIYF	TGTGCCAGCAGTTTAATAGGACAGAGTTTCTCTGGAAACACCATATATTTT
TRBV19	TRBJ2-7	few	TRBD1	CASSTGTGTYEQYF	TGTGCCAGTAGTACTGGGACAGGGACCTACGAGCAGTACTTC
TRBV3-1/TRBV3-2	TRBJ2-3	-	-	CASSPPPGGPSTDTQYF	TGTGCCAGCAGCCCCCCCCCGGGGGGCCCTAGCACAGATACGCAGTATTTT
TRBV12-3/TRBV12-4	TRBJ2-1	-	-	CATPFMRGPQQFF	TGTGCCACCCCCTTTATGAGGGGACCCCAGCAGTTCTTC
TRBV5-1	TRBJ2-3	-	-	CASRPQITDTQYF	TGCGCCAGCAGGCCCCAAATCACAGATACGCAGTATTTT